This T cell receptor (beta chain) originates from a study of Graves' ophthalmopathy and Graves' hyperthyroidism. The study, taken as a whole, reports: Blood was where most expanded thyroid clonotypes above 0.001 frequency also turned up.

Scientists amplified the TCR beta CDR3 regions from RNA transcripts. An opening RT-PCR round employed HTBI primers and preceded a second-round multiplex PCR. TCRdb independently ran MiXCR on the multiplex PCR reads; one entry per CDR3 protein. The table lists 350,000 to 400,000 distinct CDR3 sequences, around 18% of them singletons. The study enrolled ophthalmopathy donors with moderate-to-severe activity, CAS ≥3, NOSPECS ≥4 and duration under 3 months. Lactation, pregnancy, uncontrolled infections and other autoimmune diseases were all grounds for excluding patients. PBMCs were isolated from a roughly 10 ml sample of fresh peripheral blood. The length of the CDR3 is 18 residues. V shed 1 base and J shed 3 bases, with 21 bases lying between them. Looked up from germline, CDR1 is MGHDK and CDR2 is SYGVNS. Remarks on this clonotype: Antigen unknown.

V is TRBV25-1 and J is TRBJ1-2; a possible D gene is TRBD1 (6 bases). The sequenced material came from peripheral blood. The origin of this receptor is a woman aged 18-30 years with Graves' ophthalmopathy. The CDR3, as DNA: TGTGCCAGCAGTGAATCTTGGCCGGAGGACAGCGTAGACTATGGCTACACCTTC. This gives the protein CASSESWPEDSVDYGYTF.